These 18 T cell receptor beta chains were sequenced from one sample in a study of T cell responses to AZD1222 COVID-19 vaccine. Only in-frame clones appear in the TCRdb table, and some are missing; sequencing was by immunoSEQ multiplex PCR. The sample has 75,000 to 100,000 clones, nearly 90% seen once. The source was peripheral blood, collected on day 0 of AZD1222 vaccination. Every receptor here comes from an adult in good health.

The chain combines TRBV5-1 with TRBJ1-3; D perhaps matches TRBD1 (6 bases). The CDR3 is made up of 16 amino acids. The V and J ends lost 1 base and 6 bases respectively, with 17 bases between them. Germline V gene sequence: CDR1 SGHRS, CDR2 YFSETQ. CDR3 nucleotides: TGCGCCAGCAGCTTGAGGGGGGCAGCGGTTGAAAACACCATATATTTT. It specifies CASSLRGAAVENTIYF.

The CDR3 nucleotides read TGCGCCAGCAGCTTAAGACTCCTGGACTCTGGAAACACCATATATTTT. Encoded protein: CASSLRLLDSGNTIYF. This chain joins TRBV5-1 and TRBJ1-3; D unresolved. Per germline, CDR1 SGHRS and CDR2 YFSETQ. The V and J ends lost 2 bases and 0 bases respectively, with 12 bases between them. The CDR3 runs 16 residues.

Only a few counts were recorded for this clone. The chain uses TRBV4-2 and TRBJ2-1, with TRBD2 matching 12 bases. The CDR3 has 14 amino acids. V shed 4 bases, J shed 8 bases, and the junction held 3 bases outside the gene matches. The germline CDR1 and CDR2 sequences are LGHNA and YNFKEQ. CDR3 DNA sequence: TGTGCCAGCAGCCCGACTAGCGGGGGCTATGAGCAGTTCTTC. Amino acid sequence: CASSPTSGGYEQFF.

DNA for the CDR3: TGTGCCAGCAGTTTCCTCGGTAGCGGGGGGGGAGATGAGCAGTTCTTC. This codes for CASSFLGSGGGDEQFF. The chain recombines TRBV6-5 with TRBJ2-1; TRBD2 aligns across 11 bases. Germline CDR1 is MNHEY and CDR2 is SVGAGI. The CDR3 extends over 16 amino acids. With 4 bases clipped from V and 8 bases from J, the junction kept 10 bases outside the gene matches.

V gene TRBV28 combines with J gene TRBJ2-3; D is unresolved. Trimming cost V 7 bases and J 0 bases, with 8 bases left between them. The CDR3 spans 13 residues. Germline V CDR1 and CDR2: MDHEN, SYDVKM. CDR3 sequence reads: CASTEDSTDTQYF. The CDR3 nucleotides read TGTGCCAGCACTGAGGACAGCACAGATACGCAGTATTTT.

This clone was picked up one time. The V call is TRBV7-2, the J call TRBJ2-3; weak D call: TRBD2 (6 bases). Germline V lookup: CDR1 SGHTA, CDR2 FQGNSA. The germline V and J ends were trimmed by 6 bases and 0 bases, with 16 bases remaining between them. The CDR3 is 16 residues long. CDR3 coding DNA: TGTGCCAGCAGTCCAACCCGGACTATTAGCACAGATACGCAGTATTTT. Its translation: CASSPTRTISTDTQYF.

The CDR3 spells CASHSLGTMETEAFF. The DNA for the CDR3 is TGTGCCAGCCACTCCCTAGGGACAATGGAGACTGAAGCTTTCTTT. The chain combines TRBV9 with TRBJ1-1; possible D gene TRBD1, 6 bases. Trimming shortened V by 7 bases and J by 5 bases, and 21 bases separated the two germline ends. Per germline, CDR1 SGDLS and CDR2 YYNGEE. The CDR3 totals 15 residues.

The CDR3 spells CASSMWGNQPQHF. CDR3 DNA sequence: TGTGCCAGTAGTATGTGGGGGAATCAGCCCCAGCATTTT. This sequence joins TRBV19 and TRBJ1-5; a possible D gene is TRBD1 (5 bases). Germline assignment: CDR1 LNHDA and CDR2 SQIVND (reference sequence). V lost 3 bases to trimming and J lost 4 bases, with 7 bases between them. This CDR3 is built from 13 residues.

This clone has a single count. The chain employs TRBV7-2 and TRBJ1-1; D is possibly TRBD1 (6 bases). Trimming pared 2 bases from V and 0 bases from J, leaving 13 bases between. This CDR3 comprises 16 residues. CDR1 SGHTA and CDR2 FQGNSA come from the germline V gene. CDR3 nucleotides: TGTGCCAGCAGCTTATCTACAGGGAGGGTGAACACTGAAGCTTTCTTT. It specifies CASSLSTGRVNTEAFF.

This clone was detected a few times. DNA for the CDR3: TGTGCCAGTAGCAGCGGCTACGAGCAGTACTTC. Its translation: CASSSGYEQYF. The gene calls are TRBV19 and TRBJ2-7; D possibly corresponds to TRBD2 (5 bases). In germline, CDR1 is LNHDA, CDR2 SQIVND (reference sequence). Trimming shortened V by 6 bases and J by 3 bases, and 6 bases separated the two germline ends. The CDR3 totals 11 residues.

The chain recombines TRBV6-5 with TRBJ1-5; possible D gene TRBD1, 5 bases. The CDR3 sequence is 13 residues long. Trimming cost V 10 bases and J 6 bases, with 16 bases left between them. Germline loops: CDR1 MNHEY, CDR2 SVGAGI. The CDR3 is CATAGGLGQPQHF. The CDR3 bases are TGTGCCACCGCCGGGGGTTTGGGTCAGCCCCAGCATTTT.

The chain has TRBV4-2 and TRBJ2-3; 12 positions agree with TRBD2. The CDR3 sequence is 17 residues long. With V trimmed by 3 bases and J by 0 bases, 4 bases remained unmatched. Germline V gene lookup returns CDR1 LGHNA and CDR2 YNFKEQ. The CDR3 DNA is TGTGCCAGCAGCCAGTGGACTAGCGGGGCTAGCACAGATACGCAGTATTTT. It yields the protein CASSQWTSGASTDTQYF.

The DNA for the CDR3 is TGTGCCGCCGGACAGGGAACGGTTCCCCTACTTGAAGCTTTCTTT. It encodes CAAGQGTVPLLEAFF. V gene TRBV10-3 combines with J gene TRBJ1-1, with TRBD1 identical over 8 bases. Germline CDR1 is ENHRY and CDR2 is SYGVKD. V shed 11 bases, J shed 7 bases, and the junction held 18 bases outside the gene matches. The CDR3 extends over 15 amino acids.

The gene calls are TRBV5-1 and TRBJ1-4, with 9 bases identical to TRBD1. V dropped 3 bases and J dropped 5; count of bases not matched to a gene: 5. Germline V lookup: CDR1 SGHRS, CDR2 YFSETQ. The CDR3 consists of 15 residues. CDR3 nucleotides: TGCGCCAGCAGCTCTACAGGGGGCAACAATGAAAAACTGTTTTTT. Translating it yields CASSSTGGNNEKLFF.

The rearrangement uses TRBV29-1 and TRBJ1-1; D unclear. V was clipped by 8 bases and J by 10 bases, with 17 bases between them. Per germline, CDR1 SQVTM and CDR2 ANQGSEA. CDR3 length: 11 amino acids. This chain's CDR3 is CSTRADDPAFF. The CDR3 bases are TGCAGCACCCGGGCCGACGACCCAGCTTTCTTT. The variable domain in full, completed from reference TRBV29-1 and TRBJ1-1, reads SAVISQKPSRDICQRGTSLTIQCQVDSQVTMMFWYRQQPGQSLTLIATANQGSEATYESGFVIDKFPISRPNLTFSTLTVSNMSPEDSSIYLCSTRADDPAFFGQGTRLTVV.

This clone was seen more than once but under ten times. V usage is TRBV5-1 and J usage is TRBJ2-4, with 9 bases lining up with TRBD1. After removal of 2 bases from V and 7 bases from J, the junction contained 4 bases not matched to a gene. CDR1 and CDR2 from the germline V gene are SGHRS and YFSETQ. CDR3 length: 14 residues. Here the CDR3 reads CASSLQGADNIQYF. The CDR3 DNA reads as TGCGCCAGCAGCTTACAGGGGGCAGACAACATTCAGTACTTC.

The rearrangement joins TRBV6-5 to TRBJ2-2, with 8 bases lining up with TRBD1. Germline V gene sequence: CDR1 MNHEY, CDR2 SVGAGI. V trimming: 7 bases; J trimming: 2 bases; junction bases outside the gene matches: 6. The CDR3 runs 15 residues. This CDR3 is CASTRGRGNTGELFF. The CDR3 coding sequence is TGTGCCAGCACCAGGGGGCGGGGCAACACCGGGGAGCTGTTTTTT.

In DNA, the CDR3 is TGTGCCAGCAGCTTACGTGGCAACCAAGAGACCCAGTACTTC. Its translation: CASSLRGNQETQYF. This chain links TRBV7-2 with TRBJ2-5; no reliable D call. The V and J ends lost 2 bases and 0 bases respectively, with 7 bases between them. The germline gives CDR1 SGHTA, CDR2 FQGNSA. CDR3 length: 14 amino acids.